This TCR beta chain was obtained from a study of blood T cell repertoires in COVID-19. Method: immunoSEQ multiplex PCR; TCRdb's copy keeps in-frame clones and lacks some. The data hold 200,000 to 300,000 clones, with 85% observed a single time. The V end lost 5 bases, the J end lost 9 bases, and 13 bases lay between the germline ends. CDR3 length equals 13 residues. Germline assignment: CDR1 LGHDT and CDR2 YNNKEL (reference sequence). Sequences were obtained from peripheral blood. This sequence was found in an older woman with active or convalescent COVID-19. The V gene is TRBV3-1 (or the pseudogene TRBV3-2), the J gene TRBJ2-2, with D maybe TRBD1 (6 bases). The CDR3 bases are TGTGCCAGCAGCGAAAGGGGGTTCCGGGAGCTGTTTTTT. Its translation is CASSERGFRELFF.